This entry lists 19 T cell receptor beta chains sequenced from one sample in a study of beta chain features in type 1 diabetes. Study-wide findings and caveats: People with Type 1 diabetes carried modestly yet significantly shorter TCRB CDR3s in all four CD4+ subsets.

Isolated RNA was reverse transcribed in full, so expressed TCRB transcripts were sequenced. Some clones are missing from TCRdb's copy, which holds only in-frame ones; the method was immunoSEQ multiplex PCR. Here the sample spans 150,000 to 180,000 clones, around 10% being singletons. No antigen has been identified for these receptors. Sequenced sample: central memory CD4+ T cells from blood. The receptor set was obtained from a man under 40 with type 1 diabetes.

The sample holds a few counts of this clone. The gene calls are TRBV6-1 and TRBJ1-2; perhaps TRBD1 as D (5 bases). Trimming shortened V by 8 bases and J by 4 bases, and 17 bases separated the two germline ends. CDR3 length: 14 residues. Germline assignment: CDR1 MNHNS and CDR2 SASEGT. This CDR3 is CASSGLSLVYGYTF. CDR3 DNA: TGTGCCAGCTCGGGACTATCCCTCGTCTATGGCTACACCTTC.

This clone has more than one count but fewer than ten. The chain combines TRBV6-1 with TRBJ2-7, with TRBD1 matching 7 bases. V lost 4 bases to trimming and J lost 2 bases; unmatched junction nucleotides: 8. The V gene's germline CDR1 is MNHNS and CDR2 SASEGT. The length of the CDR3 is 15 residues. Here the CDR3 reads CASSATTGTAYEQYF. Here the CDR3 DNA reads TGTGCCAGCAGTGCAACGACAGGGACAGCCTACGAGCAGTACTTC.

The V call is TRBV5-1, the J call TRBJ1-1, with 7 bases lining up with TRBD1. Germline V gives CDR1 SGHRS, CDR2 YFSETQ. This CDR3 is 14 amino acids long. The V gene end was trimmed by 0 bases and the J gene end by 5 bases; junction bases not matched to a gene: 4. CDR3 bases: TGCGCCAGCAGCTTGGACAGGGGAAGGACTGAAGCTTTCTTT. Its translation: CASSLDRGRTEAFF.

This clone occurred a few times. V and J are TRBV4-2 and TRBJ2-7, with 7 bases identical to TRBD1. The CDR3 is made up of 13 amino acids. V shed 3 bases and J 5 bases; nucleotides not matched to a gene: 4. Germline loops: CDR1 LGHNA, CDR2 YNFKEQ. The CDR3 here is CASSHPGTDEQYF. CDR3 nucleotides: TGTGCCAGCAGCCATCCAGGGACAGACGAGCAGTACTTC.

This chain uses TRBV28 with TRBJ2-7; the D is unclear. This CDR3 comprises 15 residues. In germline, CDR1 is MDHEN, CDR2 SYDVKM. Trimming pared 6 bases from V and 2 bases from J, leaving 17 bases between. The CDR3 protein is CASSQPGSRTYEQYF. As DNA, the CDR3 is TGTGCCAGCAGCCAGCCGGGTTCCCGGACCTACGAGCAGTACTTC.

This rearrangement joins TRBV7-6 to TRBJ1-3; 7 bases align to TRBD1. Per germline, CDR1 SGHVS and CDR2 FNYEAQ. Trimming at V came to 4 bases and at J to 0 bases, leaving 6 bases not matched to a gene. CDR3 length: 16 amino acids. CDR3 loop: CASSYGTEFSGNTIYF. DNA of the CDR3: TGTGCCAGCAGCTACGGGACAGAATTCTCTGGAAACACCATATATTTT.

This clone was picked up a small number of times. Other nucleotide sequences from this sample produce the same CDR3. V gene TRBV5-1 combines with J gene TRBJ2-7; D is unresolved. The CDR3 is made up of 13 amino acids. Per the germline V gene, CDR1 is SGHRS and CDR2 is YFSETQ. Trimming removed 0 bases from V and 0 bases from J, with 4 bases in between. The CDR3 DNA follows: TGCGCCAGCAGCTTGGACAACTCCTACGAGCAGTACTTC. Translating gives CASSLDNSYEQYF.

This clone was recorded a few times. This chain uses TRBV7-9 with TRBJ2-1; 14 bases are a match to TRBD2. CDR1 is SEHNR and CDR2 is FQNEAQ in the germline V gene (reference sequence). CDR3 size: 15 residues. V dropped 5 bases and J dropped 5; count of bases not matched to a gene: 2. CDR3 nucleotides: TGTGCCAGCAGCGGGGGACTAGCGGGGGACAATGAGCAGTTCTTC. Protein product: CASSGGLAGDNEQFF.

This clone was recorded at least ten times. V is TRBV7-9 and J is TRBJ2-7; a weak D match, TRBD2 (6 bases). The CDR3 covers 14 residues. Germline V gives CDR1 SEHNR, CDR2 FQNEAQ (reference sequence). The V gene lost 3 bases and the J gene lost 2 bases, with 11 bases spanning the gap. The CDR3 DNA reads TGTGCCAGCAGCTTCGGAGGGGATACCTACGAGCAGTACTTC. This sequence encodes CASSFGGDTYEQYF.

This clone has a handful of counts. The CDR3 region is CASSPGRGGYEQFF. The CDR3 DNA is TGTGCCAGCAGCCCGGGTAGGGGCGGCTATGAGCAGTTCTTC. The chain uses TRBV7-3 and TRBJ2-1, with a tentative D call TRBD1 (5 bases). The CDR3 loop spans 14 amino acids. V was trimmed by 5 bases and J by 8 bases, leaving 16 bases between them. Germline V gives CDR1 SGHTA, CDR2 FQGTGA.

Here the CDR3 reads CAISEGLAGVVGEQFF. CDR3 nucleotide sequence: TGTGCCATCAGTGAGGGACTAGCGGGAGTAGTGGGTGAGCAGTTCTTC. J is TRBJ2-1 and V is TRBV10-3, with 13 bases fitting TRBD2. V lost 2 bases and J lost 9; bases outside the gene matches: 7. CDR1 and CDR2 (germline): ENHRY, SYGVKD. This CDR3 comprises 16 residues.

The sample holds a few counts of this clone. The chain is built from TRBV18 and TRBJ1-1, with 7 bases fitting TRBD1. The J segment lost 3 bases and the V segment lost 5 bases, leaving 3 bases of the junction unmatched. This CDR3 has 13 residues. Germline V CDR1 and CDR2: KGHSH, LQKENI. CDR3 region: CASSGDRYTEAFF. CDR3 DNA: TGTGCCAGCTCAGGGGACAGATACACTGAAGCTTTCTTT.

This clone is a singleton in its sample. The rearrangement joins TRBV10-3 to TRBJ1-5, with D perhaps matching TRBD1 (6 bases). The germline V and J ends were trimmed by 10 bases and 5 bases, with 12 bases remaining between them. CDR3 length: 12 residues. CDR1 and CDR2 from the germline V gene are ENHRY and SYGVKD. CDR3 sequence (DNA): TGTGCCACTTCAGGGGTCGATCAGCCCCAGCATTTT. It specifies CATSGVDQPQHF.

CDR3 protein: CATSRVGTGATEAFF. In nucleotides, the CDR3 is TGTGCCACCAGCAGAGTCGGGACAGGGGCTACTGAAGCTTTCTTT. This chain uses TRBV15 with TRBJ1-1; 10 bases match TRBD1. Germline-derived CDR1 and CDR2 are LNHNV and YYDKDF (reference sequence). This CDR3 spans 15 amino acids. Trimming at V came to 1 base and at J to 5 bases, leaving 4 bases not matched to a gene.

This clone was observed at least ten times. V gene TRBV30 combines with J gene TRBJ2-7; TRBD1 aligns across 10 bases. The CDR3 runs 14 residues. Germline values: CDR1 GTSNPN, CDR2 SVGIG (reference sequence). Trimming at V came to 0 bases and at J to 4 bases, leaving 3 bases not matched to a gene. The CDR3 spells CAWSVGDRGYEQYF. The DNA of the CDR3 is TGTGCCTGGAGTGTCGGGGACAGGGGTTACGAGCAGTACTTC.

There are a few counts of this clone. The J gene is TRBJ2-5, the V gene TRBV10-3, with a possible D match to TRBD1 (6 bases). The germline V gene has CDR1 ENHRY and CDR2 SYGVKD. This CDR3 is 15 amino acids long. V was pared by 2 bases and J by 1 base, with 11 bases between. The CDR3 here is CAISETEDSQETQYF. In DNA form, the CDR3 reads TGTGCCATCAGTGAGACTGAGGACAGCCAAGAGACCCAGTACTTC.

This rearrangement joins TRBV5-4 to TRBJ2-1, with 9 positions matching TRBD2. CDR3 length: 15 amino acids. J lost 1 base, V lost 6 bases, and 5 bases had no gene match. Per the germline V gene, CDR1 is SGHNT and CDR2 is YYREEE (reference sequence). The CDR3 spells CASTQTSGSYNEQFF. The CDR3 nucleotides are TGTGCCAGCACCCAGACTAGCGGTTCCTACAATGAGCAGTTCTTC.

This clone has more than one count but fewer than ten. V gene TRBV7-2 combines with J gene TRBJ1-2; the D is unclear. The CDR3 runs to 14 residues. The germline V and J ends were trimmed by 4 bases and 3 bases, with 12 bases remaining between them. Germline V gives CDR1 SGHTA, CDR2 FQGNSA. CDR3: CASSYPRDYYGYTF. The CDR3 coding sequence is TGTGCCAGCAGCTACCCCCGAGACTACTATGGCTACACCTTC.

This clone has only a few counts. The chain couples TRBV20-1 to TRBJ2-7; perhaps TRBD1 as D (5 bases). V lost 4 bases and J 3 bases, leaving 7 bases between the germline ends. This CDR3 has 11 amino acids. CDR1 DFQATT and CDR2 SNEGSKA come from the germline V gene (reference sequence). The CDR3 DNA follows: TGCAGTGCTATAACAGGCTACGAGCAGTACTTC. It yields the protein CSAITGYEQYF.